This TCR beta chain was captured in a study of blood T cell repertoires in COVID-19. On the study more broadly: The samples span acute and convalescent COVID-19 from the United States, Italy and Spain. Sample material is recorded as cDNA or gDNA derived from T cells, B-cell-depleted T cells, or PBMCs.

With V trimmed by 3 bases and J by 3 bases, 9 bases remained unmatched. Germline assignment: CDR1 SGHAT and CDR2 FQDESV (reference sequence). The CDR3 has 16 residues. Using immunoSEQ multiplex PCR, the repertoire was profiled, and TCRdb retains in-frame clones only, with some absent. The sample has 400,000 or so clones, around 90% seen once. The specimen was peripheral blood. V is TRBV11-1 and J is TRBJ2-5; 8 bases agree with TRBD1. This sequence was found in a human donor in a cohort sampled during active COVID-19. The CDR3 DNA is TGTGCCAGCAGCTTCGGACAGGGATCTGGGGAAGAGACCCAGTACTTC. This translates into CASSFGQGSGEETQYF.